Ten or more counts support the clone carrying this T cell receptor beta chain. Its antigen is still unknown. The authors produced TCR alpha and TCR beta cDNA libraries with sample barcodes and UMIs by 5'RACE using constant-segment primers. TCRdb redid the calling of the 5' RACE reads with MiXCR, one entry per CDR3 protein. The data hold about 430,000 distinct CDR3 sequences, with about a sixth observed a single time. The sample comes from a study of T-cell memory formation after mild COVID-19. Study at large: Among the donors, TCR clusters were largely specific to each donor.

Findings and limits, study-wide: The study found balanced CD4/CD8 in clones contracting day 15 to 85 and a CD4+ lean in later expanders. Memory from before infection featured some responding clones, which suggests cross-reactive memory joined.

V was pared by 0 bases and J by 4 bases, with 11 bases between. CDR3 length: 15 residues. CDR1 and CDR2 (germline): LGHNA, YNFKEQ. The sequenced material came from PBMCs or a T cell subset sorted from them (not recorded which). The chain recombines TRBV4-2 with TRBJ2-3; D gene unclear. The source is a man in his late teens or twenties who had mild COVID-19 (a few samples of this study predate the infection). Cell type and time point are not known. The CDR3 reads CASSQEGVRADTQYF. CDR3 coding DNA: TGTGCCAGCAGCCAAGAAGGAGTTAGGGCAGATACGCAGTATTTT.